The 14 T cell receptor beta chains given below trace back to one sample, sequenced in a study of regulatory T cells in long-lasting Graves disease. The time point is: newly diagnosed GD, antithyroid drugs for less than 3 months. From RNA extracted from PBMCs, the TCR library was made. TCR beta libraries were built with iRepertoire HTBI primers and Arm-PCR of CDR3 regions. TCRdb independently ran MiXCR on the multiplex PCR reads; one entry per CDR3 protein. In the table there are around 450,000 distinct CDR3 sequences, 15% to 20% of which are singletons. These same records also appear under a second study, on T cells in Graves' hyperthyroidism and ophthalmopathy.

The source material was peripheral blood mononuclear cells (PBMCs), sampled at new diagnosis, from a patient treated with antithyroid drugs. The receptors stem from a man aged 35 to 55 with Graves disease.

This clonotype was seen many times. CDR3: CASSLERGPAYEQYF. The CDR3 DNA follows: TGTGCCAGCAGCTTAGAGAGAGGGCCAGCCTACGAGCAGTACTTC. This rearrangement joins TRBV11-3 to TRBJ2-7, with D perhaps matching TRBD2 (5 bases). Trimming took off 0 bases at V and 2 bases at J, with 11 bases between the two ends. Germline values: CDR1 SGHNT, CDR2 YENEEA. CDR3 size: 15 residues.

This clonotype was detected many times. The genes are TRBV11-2 and TRBJ2-5, with TRBD1 identical over 7 bases. V shed 1 base and J 2 bases; nucleotides not matched to a gene: 4. CDR1 and CDR2 (germline): SGHAT, FQNNGV. The CDR3 is made up of 15 amino acids. The CDR3 loop is CASSLATGRQETQYF. CDR3 nucleotides: TGTGCCAGCAGCTTAGCGACAGGGCGGCAAGAGACCCAGTACTTC.

This clonotype was counted ten times or more. J is TRBJ2-7 and V is TRBV20-1; 12 nucleotides agree with TRBD2. The length of the CDR3 is 13 residues. V gave up 6 bases and J gave up 4 bases; unmatched junction bases: 4. Germline assignment: CDR1 DFQATT and CDR2 SNEGSKA (reference sequence). DNA for the CDR3: TGCAGTGCGACTAGCGGGAGAACTTACGAGCAGTACTTC. It codes for CSATSGRTYEQYF.

The table lists this clonotype with many counts. The rearrangement links TRBV15 to TRBJ2-7; 7 bases match TRBD1. The CDR3 loop spans 16 amino acids. Germline-derived CDR1 and CDR2 are LNHNV and YYDKDF (reference sequence). The trim removed 1 base at V and 6 bases at J, leaving 12 bases unmatched. Written as DNA, the CDR3 is TGTGCCACCAGCAGAGGGGTTAGACAGGGTGTTGGCGAGCAGTACTTC. Encoded protein: CATSRGVRQGVGEQYF.

Many counts were recorded for this clonotype. The gene calls are TRBV18 and TRBJ1-6; TRBD1 aligns across 12 bases. The V gene end was trimmed by 3 bases and the J gene end by 11 bases; junction bases not matched to a gene: 8. CDR1 is KGHSH and CDR2 is LQKENI in the germline V gene. This CDR3 comprises 16 residues. The CDR3 coding sequence is TGTGCCAGCTCACCGCCACCGGGACAGGGGGCGACACCCCTCCACTTT. Its translation is CASSPPPGQGATPLHF.

This clonotype was counted a few times. V and J are TRBV28 and TRBJ2-6; D is unresolved. The V end was cut by 5 bases, the J end by 2 bases, with 16 bases between. The CDR3 has 17 amino acids. The germline V gene has CDR1 MDHEN and CDR2 SYDVKM. CDR3 DNA: TGTGCCAGCAGTCTCGGCGTGTTGTGGGCTGGGGCCAACGTCCTGACTTTC. Translated, it gives CASSLGVLWAGANVLTF.

This clonotype was detected only a few times. One base away lies a much larger clone, so this may be a sequencing read error. This chain connects TRBV2 to TRBJ1-6, with 10 bases that match TRBD1. Germline assignment: CDR1 SNHLY and CDR2 FYNNEI. The CDR3 sequence is 15 residues long. DNA for the CDR3: TGTGCCAGCACTCGGGACAGGGGATATAATTCACCCCTCCGCTTT. Its protein is CASTRDRGYNSPLRF.

This clonotype was seen many times. The chain couples TRBV10-3 to TRBJ2-4; D tentatively fits TRBD1 or TRBD2 (6 bases each). This CDR3 spans 14 amino acids. V lost 0 bases and J 13 bases, leaving 16 bases between the germline ends. CDR1 ENHRY and CDR2 SYGVKD come from the germline V gene. Written as DNA, the CDR3 is TGTGCCATCAGTGAGTCGGGGGGACACCGCCACCAGTACTTC. It is translated as CAISESGGHRHQYF.

On this clonotype itself: A much larger clone sits a single nucleotide away, making a read error possible. The chain joins TRBV9 to TRBJ2-1; no clear D gene. In germline, CDR1 is SGDLS, CDR2 YYNGEE. There are 10 residues in the CDR3. V shed 3 bases and J shed 10 bases, with 5 bases lying between them. The CDR3, as DNA: TGTGCCAGCAGCGGACGAGAGCAGTTCTTC. This translates into CASSGREQFF. Supplemented by reference TRBV9 and TRBJ2-1, the full variable domain reads DSGVTQTPKHLITATGQRVTLRCSPRSGDLSVYWYQQSLDQGLQFLIQYYNGEERAKGNILERFSAQQFPDLHSELNLSSLELGDSALYFCASSGREQFFGPGTRLTVL.

This clonotype was counted ten times or more. The genes are TRBV12-3 or TRBV12-4 and TRBJ1-5; D is possibly TRBD1 (5 bases). The CDR3 is 16 amino acids. V lost 5 bases, J lost 3 bases, and 17 bases lay in between. The CDR3, as DNA: TGTGCCAGCAGTGGACCGGGACCGGCGAACAATCAGCCCCAGCATTTT. Translating gives CASSGPGPANNQPQHF.

This clonotype was observed at least ten times. The gene calls are TRBV7-9 and TRBJ2-5; maybe TRBD1 (6 bases). The germline gives CDR1 SEHNR, CDR2 FQNEAQ (reference sequence). V was trimmed by 3 bases and J by 3 bases, leaving 8 bases between them. This CDR3 spans 13 amino acids. The CDR3: CASSFHREETQYF. The CDR3 DNA reads TGTGCCAGCAGCTTTCACAGGGAAGAGACCCAGTACTTC.

The gene calls are TRBV10-2 and TRBJ1-5; 8 nucleotides align to TRBD1. V trimming: 4 bases; J trimming: 6 bases; junction bases outside the gene matches: 5. Looked up from germline, CDR1 is WSHSY and CDR2 is SAAADI. The CDR3 contains 14 residues. The CDR3 DNA reads TGCGCCAGCAGTGCGACGGACAGGGCTCAGCCCCAGCATTTT. This gives the protein CASSATDRAQPQHF.

V and J are TRBV29-1 and TRBJ2-2; perhaps TRBD2 as D (6 bases). This CDR3 is built from 14 residues. CDR1 and CDR2 from the germline V gene are SQVTM and ANQGSEA. Trimming pared 5 bases from V and 0 bases from J, leaving 10 bases between. CDR3 coding DNA: TGCAGCGTTATGGGACTTTCGAACACCGGGGAGCTGTTTTTT. Its protein is CSVMGLSNTGELFF.

As concerns this clonotype: At one of its ends the junction is not consistent with the germline gene, which may arise from a read error. The CDR3 nucleotides are TGTGCCAGCAGTTACTCTGGGGGTGCGACTGGAGCTTTCTTT. Translating it yields CASSYSGGATGAFF. The V gene is TRBV6-4, the J gene TRBJ1-1; weak D call: TRBD1 (5 bases). From germline, CDR1 is MRHNA and CDR2 SNTAGT. This CDR3 has 14 residues.